The 21 T cell receptor beta chains below were found in one sample sequenced in a study of cytomegalovirus exposure and HLA in healthy donors. In the PCR, 60 Vbeta and 13 Jbeta primers were used. TCRdb's table, derived via immunoSEQ multiplex PCR, lists solely in-frame clones and lacks some. The sample lists 140,000 to 150,000 clones; 61% were seen once. The sequencing input was PBMCs. The source is a male donor in good health and CMV-seronegative.

This chain uses TRBV6-5 with TRBJ2-7; 11 positions agree with TRBD2. The CDR3 runs to 14 residues. After removal of 2 bases from V and 3 bases from J, the junction contained 0 bases not matched to a gene. Germline-derived CDR1 and CDR2 are MNHEY and SVGAGI. The CDR3 bases are TGTGCCAGCAGTTACGGGACTAGCGGCTACGAGCAGTACTTC. Amino acid sequence: CASSYGTSGYEQYF.

The chain uses TRBV29-1 and TRBJ2-5, with D possibly matching TRBD2 (5 bases). V lost 6 bases and J 3 bases, leaving 11 bases between the germline ends. Germline-derived CDR1 and CDR2 are SQVTM and ANQGSEA. This CDR3 has 12 amino acids. The CDR3 nucleotides read TGCAGCGTAGTAGACGGGAAAGAGACCCAGTACTTC. Translating gives CSVVDGKETQYF.

The CDR3 region has the DNA TGTGCCAGCAGCGCGGGACAGGGGGCTTGGGAGCAGTACTTC. Its translation is CASSAGQGAWEQYF. This chain uses TRBV28 with TRBJ2-7, with 12 bases aligning to TRBD1. Germline-derived CDR1 and CDR2 are MDHEN and SYDVKM. This CDR3 has 14 residues. J lost 7 bases, V lost 6 bases, and 7 bases had no gene match.

The V and J genes are TRBV7-6 and TRBJ2-5; 12 bases agree with TRBD1. J gave up 10 bases and V 5 bases, and 5 bases lay outside the gene matches. This CDR3 is 13 amino acids long. Germline V lookup: CDR1 SGHVS, CDR2 FNYEAQ. The CDR3 nucleotides are TGTGCCAGCAGCCTGGGACAGGGGGCCATCCAGTACTTC. It translates to CASSLGQGAIQYF.

The rearrangement joins TRBV18 to TRBJ1-1, with D perhaps matching TRBD1 (6 bases). Per the germline V gene, CDR1 is KGHSH and CDR2 is LQKENI. Trimming left V 3 bases short and J 7 bases short, with 15 bases between. The CDR3 sequence is 14 residues long. The CDR3 here is CASSPRAVTGEAFF. The CDR3 DNA sequence: TGTGCCAGCTCACCCAGAGCGGTGACAGGTGAAGCTTTCTTT. The full variable domain, in which reference TRBV18 and TRBJ1-1 provide the parts outside the CDR3, is NAGVMQNPRHLVRRRGQEARLRCSPMKGHSHVYWYRQLPEEGLKFMVYLQKENIIDESGMPKERFSAEFPKEGPSILRIQQVVRGDSAAYFCASSPRAVTGEAFFGQGTRLTVV.

J is TRBJ1-6 and V is TRBV27, with TRBD1 matching over 8 bases. Germline V CDR1 and CDR2: MNHEY, SMNVEV (reference sequence). The trim removed 3 bases at V and 9 bases at J, leaving 7 bases unmatched. CDR3 length: 15 residues. The CDR3: CASSFSQGAVSPLHF. DNA of the CDR3: TGTGCCAGCAGTTTTTCTCAGGGGGCTGTTTCACCCCTCCACTTT.

The V call is TRBV30, the J call TRBJ2-1; TRBD1 might be the D (5 bases). This CDR3 has 15 amino acids. The germline CDR1 and CDR2 sequences are GTSNPN and SVGIG (reference sequence). The V gene lost 0 bases and the J gene lost 8 bases, with 17 bases spanning the gap. DNA of the CDR3: TGTGCCTGGAGTGTGGAACCAGGTAGGGGCGATGAGCAGTTCTTC. Amino acid sequence: CAWSVEPGRGDEQFF.

This clone appeared a few times. The chain links TRBV5-1 to TRBJ2-3, with 7 bases identical to TRBD1. V lost 5 bases to trimming and J lost 5 bases; unmatched junction nucleotides: 8. Germline V gene sequence: CDR1 SGHRS, CDR2 YFSETQ. CDR3 size: 14 residues. CDR3: CASRRQGVGDTQYF. The CDR3 coding sequence is TGCGCCAGCAGACGACAGGGAGTAGGAGATACGCAGTATTTT.

This clone appeared once. The chain joins TRBV2 to TRBJ2-1; 9 nucleotides match TRBD2. Germline CDR1 is SNHLY and CDR2 is FYNNEI. V was clipped by 3 bases and J by 4 bases; unmatched bases: 4. There are 15 residues in the CDR3. CDR3 bases: TGTGCCAGCAGTGATATAGCGGGGGAGTACAATGAGCAGTTCTTC. Translated: CASSDIAGEYNEQFF.

The CDR3 is CASSQARGANTGELFF. CDR3 bases: TGCGCCAGCAGCCAAGCCAGGGGTGCGAACACCGGGGAGCTGTTTTTT. V is TRBV4-3 and J is TRBJ2-2; possibly TRBD1 for D (6 bases). The V gene's germline CDR1 is LGHNA and CDR2 YSLEER. V was pared by 1 base and J by 0 bases, with 9 bases between. This CDR3 has 16 residues.

The chain has TRBV19 and TRBJ2-6; D is ambiguous. The CDR3 has 15 amino acids. V lost 1 base and J lost 0, with 4 bases in between. From germline, CDR1 is LNHDA and CDR2 SQIVND (reference sequence). The CDR3 region is CASSIVSSGANVLTF. The CDR3 coding sequence is TGTGCCAGTAGTATAGTCAGCTCTGGGGCCAACGTCCTGACTTTC. Supplemented by reference TRBV19 and TRBJ2-6, the full variable domain reads DGGITQSPKYLFRKEGQNVTLSCEQNLNHDAMYWYRQDPGQGLRLIYYSQIVNDFQKGDIAEGYSVSREKKESFPLTVTSAQKNPTAFYLCASSIVSSGANVLTFGAGSRLTVL.

This clone was observed a handful of times. The V and J genes are TRBV6-6 and TRBJ1-4, with 9 bases matching TRBD1. The J segment lost 7 bases and the V segment lost 0 bases, leaving 3 bases of the junction unmatched. This CDR3 comprises 15 residues. CDR1 and CDR2 (germline): MNHNY, SVGAGI (reference sequence). CDR3 coding DNA: TGTGCCAGCAGTTACTCGGACAGGGGTTTTGAAAAACTGTTTTTT. Residues: CASSYSDRGFEKLFF.

J is TRBJ2-7 and V is TRBV6-1, with D possibly TRBD2 on 6 matching bases. CDR1 MNHNS and CDR2 SASEGT come from the germline V gene. There are 16 residues in the CDR3. The ends were cut back, 3 bases at V and 2 bases at J, with 17 bases in the middle. Here the CDR3 DNA reads TGTGCCAGCAGTGAGAGTGGGACTGCGCGCCCCTACGAGCAGTACTTC. Its translation is CASSESGTARPYEQYF.

This clone was seen a single time. This chain links TRBV5-1 with TRBJ1-1, with D maybe TRBD1 (5 bases). The CDR3 length is 14 residues. Germline CDR1 reads SGHRS; CDR2 reads YFSETQ. V dropped 7 bases and J dropped 4 bases, with 17 bases sitting between them. This CDR3 reads CASRVREGSTEAFF. DNA of the CDR3: TGCGCCAGCCGAGTCAGGGAGGGAAGCACTGAAGCTTTCTTT.

V usage is TRBV29-1 and J usage is TRBJ1-1, with D possibly matching TRBD1 (6 bases). This CDR3 contains 12 residues. CDR1 and CDR2 (germline): SQVTM, ANQGSEA. Trimming left V 6 bases short and J 4 bases short, with 12 bases between. The CDR3 region is CSVSTGSTEAFF. CDR3 nucleotides: TGCAGCGTGTCTACAGGGTCCACTGAAGCTTTCTTT.

CDR3 coding DNA: TGTGCCAGCAGTGACTTTCCTTTACAGGGGGGGAGCTCCTACGAGCAGTACTTC. This translates into CASSDFPLQGGSSYEQYF. The chain is built from TRBV6-1 and TRBJ2-7; possibly TRBD1 for D (8 bases). Germline V gene sequence: CDR1 MNHNS, CDR2 SASEGT. V was trimmed by 3 bases and J by 0 bases, leaving 21 bases between them. This CDR3 spans 18 amino acids.

This sequence joins TRBV7-8 and TRBJ1-1, with D perhaps matching TRBD1 (5 bases). The CDR3 covers 14 residues. V was pared by 2 bases and J by 5 bases, with 12 bases between. Germline lookup yields CDR1 SGHVS and CDR2 FQNEAQ. The CDR3 loop reads CASSLQGLGTEAFF. The DNA of the CDR3 is TGTGCCAGCAGCTTACAGGGTCTAGGGACTGAAGCTTTCTTT.

The chain has TRBV28 and TRBJ2-5; 8 positions match TRBD2. CDR3 length: 13 amino acids. After removal of 4 bases from V and 4 bases from J, the junction contained 2 bases not matched to a gene. Germline-derived CDR1 and CDR2 are MDHEN and SYDVKM. The CDR3 region is CASSSGGGETQYF. In DNA, the CDR3 is TGTGCCAGCAGTTCCGGGGGGGGAGAGACCCAGTACTTC.

This chain joins TRBV5-1 and TRBJ2-3; perhaps TRBD2 as D (6 bases). CDR3 length equals 15 residues. Germline V lookup: CDR1 SGHRS, CDR2 YFSETQ. The V gene lost 4 bases and the J gene lost 3 bases, with 15 bases spanning the gap. The CDR3 protein is CASSPIRRETDTQYF. Written as DNA, the CDR3 is TGCGCCAGCAGCCCGATCCGGAGGGAAACAGATACGCAGTATTTT. Filled out from reference TRBV5-1 and TRBJ2-3, the complete variable domain reads KAGVTQTPRYLIKTRGQQVTLSCSPISGHRSVSWYQQTPGQGLQFLFEYFSETQRNKGNFPGRFSGRQFSNSRSEMNVSTLELGDSALYLCASSPIRRETDTQYFGPGTRLTVL.

The chain uses TRBV4-1 and TRBJ1-1, with 8 nucleotides matching TRBD1. CDR1 and CDR2 (germline): MGHRA, YSYEKL. CDR3 length: 15 residues. V lost 1 base and J lost 4; bases outside the gene matches: 5. DNA for the CDR3: TGCGCCAGCAGCCAAGTTGTAACAGGGGGCACTGAAGCTTTCTTT. Amino acid sequence: CASSQVVTGGTEAFF.

The chain links TRBV11-1 to TRBJ1-1, with D perhaps matching TRBD1 (6 bases). Trimming stripped 5 bases from V and 2 bases from J, with 15 bases between. The germline gives CDR1 SGHAT, CDR2 FQDESV (reference sequence). The CDR3 totals 15 residues. This chain's CDR3 is CASSLLTGTNTEAFF. CDR3 bases: TGTGCCAGCAGCCTATTGACAGGCACAAACACTGAAGCTTTCTTT.